This entry features one T cell receptor (beta chain) sequence. Its target is not known. The template for TCR beta VDJ and CDR3 sequence profiling was genomic DNA. From the reads, TCRdb called clonotypes with MiXCR, one entry per CDR3 protein. The sample records some 120,000 distinct CDR3 sequences, about 48% being singletons. The data originate from a study of CD8+CD57+ T cells in acquired aplastic anemia. Looking at the study overall: Sorted CD4+ and CD8+ cells yielded DNA averaging approximately 3.5 ug. CD4+ cells from healthy donors averaged roughly 10 million reads.

V lost 4 bases and J lost 5; bases outside the gene matches: 10. The germline V gene encodes CDR1 WNHNN and CDR2 SYGVQD (reference sequence). The CDR3 loop spans 17 amino acids. Study conclusions and caveats: Shared by patients and controls, twenty-nine CD8+ CDR3s were abundant in patients. Between the patient and control groups, CD8+ Simpson's diversity did not differ significantly.

The chain combines TRBV10-1 with TRBJ2-3; TRBD2 aligns across 12 bases. The source of this sequence is a human donor in good health, serving as a control. The sample consisted of sorted CD4+, CD8+, or CD8+CD57+ T cells (not recorded which) from PBMCs. The CDR3 DNA reads as TGCGCCAGCAGTGGACAAGGACTAGCGGGGAGGGGAGATACGCAGTATTTT. It codes for CASSGQGLAGRGDTQYF.